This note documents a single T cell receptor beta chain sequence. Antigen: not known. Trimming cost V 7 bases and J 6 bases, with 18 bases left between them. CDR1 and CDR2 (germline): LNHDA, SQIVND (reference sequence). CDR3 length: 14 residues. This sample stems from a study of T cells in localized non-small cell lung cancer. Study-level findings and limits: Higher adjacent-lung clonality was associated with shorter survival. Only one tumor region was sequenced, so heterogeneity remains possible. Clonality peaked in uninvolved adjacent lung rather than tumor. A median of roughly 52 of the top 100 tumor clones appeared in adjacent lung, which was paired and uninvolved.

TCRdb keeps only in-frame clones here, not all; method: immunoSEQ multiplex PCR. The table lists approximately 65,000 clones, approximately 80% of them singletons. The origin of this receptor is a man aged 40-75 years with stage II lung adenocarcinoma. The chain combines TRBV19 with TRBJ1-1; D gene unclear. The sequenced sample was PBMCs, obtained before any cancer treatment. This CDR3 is CASKWTAARAEAFF. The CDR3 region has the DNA TGTGCCAGTAAATGGACCGCGGCTAGGGCTGAAGCTTTCTTT. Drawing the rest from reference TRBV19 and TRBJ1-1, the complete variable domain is DGGITQSPKYLFRKEGQNVTLSCEQNLNHDAMYWYRQDPGQGLRLIYYSQIVNDFQKGDIAEGYSVSREKKESFPLTVTSAQKNPTAFYLCASKWTAARAEAFFGQGTRLTVV.